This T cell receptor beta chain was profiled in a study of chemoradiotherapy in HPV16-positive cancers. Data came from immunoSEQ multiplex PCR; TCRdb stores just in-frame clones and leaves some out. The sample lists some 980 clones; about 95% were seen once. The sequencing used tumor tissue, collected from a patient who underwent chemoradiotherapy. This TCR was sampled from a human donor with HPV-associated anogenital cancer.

The CDR3: CAIRQEGGYYGYTF. The DNA for the CDR3 is TGTGCCATCAGACAAGAGGGGGGGTACTATGGCTACACCTTC. The rearrangement joins TRBV10-3 to TRBJ1-2, with D possibly matching TRBD1 (6 bases). The CDR3 length is 14 residues. Trimming shortened V by 6 bases and J by 3 bases, and 14 bases separated the two germline ends. The germline CDR1 and CDR2 sequences are ENHRY and SYGVKD.